Listed below are T cell receptor beta chains from one sample, sequenced in a study of cytomegalovirus exposure and HLA in healthy donors. Assay: immunoSEQ multiplex PCR; the TCRdb copy retains only in-frame clones and omits some. Of some 170,000 clones in the sample, roughly nine tenths were seen once. The sequenced sample was PBMCs. Receptor source: a man aged 25-45 years in good health and CMV-seropositive. CDR3s include the opening cysteine and the closing phenylalanine or tryptophan. Each record gives: V gene, CDR3 length, CDR3 protein.

V gene: TRBV5-1; CDR3 length: 16; CDR3 protein: CASSIPGQGGAGELFF
V gene: TRBV30; CDR3 length: 11; CDR3 protein: CAWSGAYEQYF
V gene: TRBV7-8; CDR3 length: 15; CDR3 protein: CASSPQGRTFYEQYF
V gene: TRBV29-1; CDR3 length: 11; CDR3 protein: CSVEFGETQYF
V gene: TRBV2; CDR3 length: 16; CDR3 protein: CASSERASLAKNIQYF
V gene: TRBV29-1; CDR3 length: 11; CDR3 protein: CSVEWGTKAFF
V gene: TRBV5-1; CDR3 length: 13; CDR3 protein: CASSVLRAGEQYF
V gene: TRBV7-2; CDR3 length: 19; CDR3 protein: CASSSIGTSGRGVGNEQFF
V gene: TRBV4-3; CDR3 length: 14; CDR3 protein: CASSQGTSNYGYTF
V gene: TRBV11-3; CDR3 length: 16; CDR3 protein: CASSLGAGGLQETQYF
V gene: TRBV19; CDR3 length: 13; CDR3 protein: CASSRQGNYGYTF
V gene: TRBV15; CDR3 length: 14; CDR3 protein: CATSRTSGYNEQFF
V gene: TRBV11-2; CDR3 length: 14; CDR3 protein: CASSLEVGAYEQYF
V gene: TRBV6-5; CDR3 length: 13; CDR3 protein: CASSYYRGNEQFF
V gene: TRBV15; CDR3 length: 12; CDR3 protein: CATSRSNQPQHF
V gene: TRBV19; CDR3 length: 15; CDR3 protein: CASSSGQVGNQPQHF
V gene: TRBV7-6; CDR3 length: 12; CDR3 protein: CASSQGNTEAFF
V gene: TRBV25-1; CDR3 length: 13; CDR3 protein: CASSEWKTDTQYF
V gene: TRBV6-6; CDR3 length: 16; CDR3 protein: CASSYGQDRFQETQYF
V gene: TRBV2; CDR3 length: 13; CDR3 protein: CASRWELAGEQYF
V gene: TRBV11-1; CDR3 length: 14; CDR3 protein: CASSHFQAKNIQYF
V gene: TRBV2; CDR3 length: 15; CDR3 protein: CATLPGLAATNEQFF
V gene: TRBV9; CDR3 length: 14; CDR3 protein: CASSETGTLYGYTF
V gene: TRBV7-8; CDR3 length: 16; CDR3 protein: CASSFHRDISNQPQHF
V gene: TRBV15; CDR3 length: 15; CDR3 protein: CATSTGTRGGQPQHF
V gene: TRBV6-5; CDR3 length: 16; CDR3 protein: CASSYSASGGQYEQYF
V gene: TRBV5-1; CDR3 length: 14; CDR3 protein: CASSAAGAFSEQYF
V gene: TRBV28; CDR3 length: 17; CDR3 protein: CASTTPGQGAYTGELFF
V gene: TRBV2; CDR3 length: 12; CDR3 protein: CASTGGSDTQYF
V gene: TRBV7-9; CDR3 length: 15; CDR3 protein: CASSLPGVSYNEQFF
V gene: TRBV27; CDR3 length: 14; CDR3 protein: CASSPLKSRYEQFF
V gene: TRBV15; CDR3 length: 13; CDR3 protein: CASARDRTYEQYF
V gene: TRBV30; CDR3 length: 14; CDR3 protein: CAWSRGGLSYEQYF
V gene: TRBV6-4; CDR3 length: 15; CDR3 protein: CASSAEAVYSGELFF
V gene: TRBV11-2; CDR3 length: 15; CDR3 protein: CASSTPRLGLYEQYF
V gene: TRBV5-1; CDR3 length: 14; CDR3 protein: CASSSLPRSDEQFF
V gene: TRBV4-3; CDR3 length: 16; CDR3 protein: CASSQSGTGETYEQYF
V gene: TRBV5-3; CDR3 length: 13; CDR3 protein: CARRSTGGSPLHF
V gene: TRBV9; CDR3 length: 17; CDR3 protein: CASSVGASEILNNEQFF
V gene: TRBV7-2; CDR3 length: 13; CDR3 protein: CASSSGRAPEAFF
V gene: TRBV14; CDR3 length: 14; CDR3 protein: CASSQEAHTGELFF
V gene: TRBV7-2; CDR3 length: 12; CDR3 protein: CASDSGTYEQYF
V gene: TRBV18; CDR3 length: 16; CDR3 protein: CASSPGPSSSYNEQFF
V gene: TRBV6-4; CDR3 length: 16; CDR3 protein: CASSEMGQGTYNEQFF
V gene: TRBV27; CDR3 length: 17; CDR3 protein: CASSQATSGSSYNEQFF
V gene: TRBV6-5; CDR3 length: 15; CDR3 protein: CASSYSSRGHEKLFF
V gene: TRBV5-4; CDR3 length: 17; CDR3 protein: CASSLGLARGKRETQYF
V gene: TRBV29-1; CDR3 length: 13; CDR3 protein: CSARTGGAGELFF
V gene: TRBV5-1; CDR3 length: 14; CDR3 protein: CASSTSRGNTEAFF